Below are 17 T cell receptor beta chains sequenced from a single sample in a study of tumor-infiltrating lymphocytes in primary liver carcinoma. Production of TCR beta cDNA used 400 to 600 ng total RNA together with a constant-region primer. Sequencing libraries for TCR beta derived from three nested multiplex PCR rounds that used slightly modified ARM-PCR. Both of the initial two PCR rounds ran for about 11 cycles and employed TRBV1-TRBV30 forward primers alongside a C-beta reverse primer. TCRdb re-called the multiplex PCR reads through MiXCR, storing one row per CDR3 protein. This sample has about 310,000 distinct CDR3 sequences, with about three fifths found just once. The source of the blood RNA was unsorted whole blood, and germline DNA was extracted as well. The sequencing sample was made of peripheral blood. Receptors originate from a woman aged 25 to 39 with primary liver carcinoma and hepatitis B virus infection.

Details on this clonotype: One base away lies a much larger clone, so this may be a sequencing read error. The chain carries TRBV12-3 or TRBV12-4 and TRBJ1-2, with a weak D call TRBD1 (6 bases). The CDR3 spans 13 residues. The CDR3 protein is CVSRYRANYGYTF. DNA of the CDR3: TGTGTCAGCAGATACAGGGCTAACTATGGCTACACCTTC.

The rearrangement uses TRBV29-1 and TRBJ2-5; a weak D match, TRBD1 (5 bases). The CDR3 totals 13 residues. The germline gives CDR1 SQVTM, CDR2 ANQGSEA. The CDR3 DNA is TGCAGTTCCCTTCAAATGGGGCGAGAGACCCAGTACTTC. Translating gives CSSLQMGRETQYF.

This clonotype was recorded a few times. The CDR3 spells CASSQEPFQETQYF. The CDR3 DNA follows: TGCGCCAGCAGCCAAGAACCCTTTCAAGAGACCCAGTACTTC. J is TRBJ2-5 and V is TRBV4-1; D gene ambiguous. The CDR3 runs to 14 residues. V lost 0 bases to trimming and J lost 2 bases, with 7 bases between them. The germline V gene has CDR1 MGHRA and CDR2 YSYEKL.

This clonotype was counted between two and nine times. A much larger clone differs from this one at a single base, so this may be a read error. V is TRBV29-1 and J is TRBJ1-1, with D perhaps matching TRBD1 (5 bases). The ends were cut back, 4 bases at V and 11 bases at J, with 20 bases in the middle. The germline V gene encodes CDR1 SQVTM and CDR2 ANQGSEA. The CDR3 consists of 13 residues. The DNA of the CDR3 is TGCAGCGTTGGGGAACAGGCGGCTTCGGGTGCTTTCTTT. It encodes CSVGEQAASGAFF.

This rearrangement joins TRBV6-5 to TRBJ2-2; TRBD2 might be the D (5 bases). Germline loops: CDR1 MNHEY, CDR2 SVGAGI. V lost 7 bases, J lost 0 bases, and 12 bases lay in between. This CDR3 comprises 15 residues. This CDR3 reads CASTPGVPNTGELFF. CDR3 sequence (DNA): TGTGCCAGCACCCCCGGGGTACCGAACACCGGGGAGCTGTTTTTT.

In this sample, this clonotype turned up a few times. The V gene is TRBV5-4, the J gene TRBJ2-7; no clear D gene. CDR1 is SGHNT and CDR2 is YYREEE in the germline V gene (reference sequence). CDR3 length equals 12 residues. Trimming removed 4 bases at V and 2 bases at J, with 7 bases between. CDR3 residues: CASSVGAYEQYF. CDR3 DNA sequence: TGTGCCAGCAGCGTCGGCGCCTACGAGCAGTACTTC. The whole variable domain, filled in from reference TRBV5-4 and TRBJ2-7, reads ETGVTQSPTHLIKTRGQQVTLRCSSQSGHNTVSWYQQALGQGPQFIFQYYREEENGRGNFPPRFSGLQFPNYSSELNVNALELDDSALYLCASSVGAYEQYFGPGTRLTVT.

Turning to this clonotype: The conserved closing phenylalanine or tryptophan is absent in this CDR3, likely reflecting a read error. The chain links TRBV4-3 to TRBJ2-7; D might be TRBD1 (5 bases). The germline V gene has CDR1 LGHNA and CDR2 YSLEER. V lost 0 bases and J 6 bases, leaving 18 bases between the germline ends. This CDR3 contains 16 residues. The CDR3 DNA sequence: TGCGCCAGCAGCCAAGATTATACTGGTACCAGGGTCGAGCAGTACCTC. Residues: CASSQDYTGTRVEQYL.

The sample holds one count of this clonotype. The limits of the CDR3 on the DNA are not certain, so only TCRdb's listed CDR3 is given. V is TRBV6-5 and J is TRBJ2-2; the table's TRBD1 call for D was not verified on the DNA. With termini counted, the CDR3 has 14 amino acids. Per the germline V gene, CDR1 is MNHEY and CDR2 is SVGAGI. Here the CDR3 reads CACSPYHPPGSCFF.

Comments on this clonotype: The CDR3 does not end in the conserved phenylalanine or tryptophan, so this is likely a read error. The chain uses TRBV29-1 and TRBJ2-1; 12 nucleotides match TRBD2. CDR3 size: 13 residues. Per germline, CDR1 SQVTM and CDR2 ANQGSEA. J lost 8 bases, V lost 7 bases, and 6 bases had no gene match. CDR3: CSGTSGKLYEQFL. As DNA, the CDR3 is TGCAGCGGGACTAGCGGGAAGCTCTATGAGCAGTTCCTC.

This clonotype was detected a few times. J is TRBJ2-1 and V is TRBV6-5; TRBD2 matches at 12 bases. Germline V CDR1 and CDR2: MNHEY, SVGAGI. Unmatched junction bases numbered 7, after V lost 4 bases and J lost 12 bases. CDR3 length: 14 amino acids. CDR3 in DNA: TGTGCCAGCAGTTTACTAGCGGGAGGTGGTGGGCAGTTCTTC. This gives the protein CASSLLAGGGGQFF.

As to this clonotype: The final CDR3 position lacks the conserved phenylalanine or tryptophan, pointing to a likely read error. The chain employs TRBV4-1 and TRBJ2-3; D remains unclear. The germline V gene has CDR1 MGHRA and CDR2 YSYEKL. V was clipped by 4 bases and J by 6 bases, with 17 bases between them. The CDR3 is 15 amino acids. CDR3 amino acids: CASSRLDGLGDTQYL. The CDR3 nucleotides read TGCGCCAGCAGCCGCCTAGATGGGCTTGGGGATACGCAGTATTTA.

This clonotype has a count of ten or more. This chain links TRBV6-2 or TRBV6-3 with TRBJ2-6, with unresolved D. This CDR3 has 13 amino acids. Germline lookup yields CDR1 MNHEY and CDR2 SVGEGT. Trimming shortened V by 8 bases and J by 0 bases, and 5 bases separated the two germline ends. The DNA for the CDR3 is TGTGCCAGCCAGGTCTCTGGGGCCAACGTCCTGACTTTC. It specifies CASQVSGANVLTF.

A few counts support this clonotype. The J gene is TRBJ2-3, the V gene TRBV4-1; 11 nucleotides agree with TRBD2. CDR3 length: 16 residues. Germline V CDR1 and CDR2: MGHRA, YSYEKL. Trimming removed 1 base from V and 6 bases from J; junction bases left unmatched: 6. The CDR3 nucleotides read TGCGCCAGCAGCCAAGTAGTAGCGGGAGGGGGGGATACGCAGTATTTT. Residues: CASSQVVAGGGDTQYF.

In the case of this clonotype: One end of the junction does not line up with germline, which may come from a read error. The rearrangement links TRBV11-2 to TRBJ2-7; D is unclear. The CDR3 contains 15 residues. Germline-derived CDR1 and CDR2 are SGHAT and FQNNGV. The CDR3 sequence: CASSLVRISVYEQYF. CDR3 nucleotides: TGTGCCAGCAGCTTAGTCAGGATAAGCGTCTACGAACAGTACTTC.

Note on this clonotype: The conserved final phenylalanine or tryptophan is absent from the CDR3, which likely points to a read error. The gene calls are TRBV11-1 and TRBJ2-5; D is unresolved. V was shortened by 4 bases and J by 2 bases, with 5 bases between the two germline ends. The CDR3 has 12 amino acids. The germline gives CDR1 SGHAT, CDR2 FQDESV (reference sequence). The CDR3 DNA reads TGTGCCAGCAGCTGGTTGCAAGAGACCCAGTACTCT. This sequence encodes CASSWLQETQYS.

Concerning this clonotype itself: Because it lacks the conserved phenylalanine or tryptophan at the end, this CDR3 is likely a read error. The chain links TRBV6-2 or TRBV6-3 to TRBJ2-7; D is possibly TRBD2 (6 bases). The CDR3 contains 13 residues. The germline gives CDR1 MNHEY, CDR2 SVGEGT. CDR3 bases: TGCGCCAGCAAGGAGACTAGTGACTACGAGCAGTACTCC. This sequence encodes CASKETSDYEQYS.

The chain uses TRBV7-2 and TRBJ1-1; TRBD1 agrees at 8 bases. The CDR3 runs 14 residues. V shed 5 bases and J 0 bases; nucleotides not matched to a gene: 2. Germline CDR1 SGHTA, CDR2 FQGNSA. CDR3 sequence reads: CASSIRGLNTEAFF. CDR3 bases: TGTGCCAGCAGCATCAGGGGGCTGAACACTGAAGCTTTCTTT. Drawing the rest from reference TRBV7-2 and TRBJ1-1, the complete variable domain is GAGVSQSPSNKVTEKGKDVELRCDPISGHTALYWYRQSLGQGLEFLIYFQGNSAPDKSGLPSDRFSAERTGGSVSTLTIQRTQQEDSAVYLCASSIRGLNTEAFFGQGTRLTVV.